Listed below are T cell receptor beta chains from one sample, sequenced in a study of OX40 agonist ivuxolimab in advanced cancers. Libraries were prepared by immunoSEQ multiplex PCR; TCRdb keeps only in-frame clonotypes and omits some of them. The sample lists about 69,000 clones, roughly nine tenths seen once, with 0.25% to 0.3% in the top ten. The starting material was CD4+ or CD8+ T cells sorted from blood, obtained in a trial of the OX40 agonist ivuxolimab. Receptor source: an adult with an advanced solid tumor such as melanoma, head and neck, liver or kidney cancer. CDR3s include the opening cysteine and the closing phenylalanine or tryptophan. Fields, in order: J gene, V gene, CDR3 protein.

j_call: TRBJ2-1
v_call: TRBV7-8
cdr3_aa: CASSQTGITYNEQFF

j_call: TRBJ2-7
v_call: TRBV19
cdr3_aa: CASSLGIRSGLAISYEQYF

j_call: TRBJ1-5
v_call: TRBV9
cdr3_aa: CASSGIRDGQPQHF

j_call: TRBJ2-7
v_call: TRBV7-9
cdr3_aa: CASSLGLAGVYEQYF

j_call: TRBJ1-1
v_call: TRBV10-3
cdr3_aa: CAISHRTGGKNTEAFF

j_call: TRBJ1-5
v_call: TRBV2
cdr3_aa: CASSRDRDGQPQHF

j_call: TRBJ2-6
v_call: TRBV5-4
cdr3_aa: CASSRPASGANVLTF

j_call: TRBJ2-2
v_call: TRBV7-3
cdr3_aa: CASGLLAGANTGELFF

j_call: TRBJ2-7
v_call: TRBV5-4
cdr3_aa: CASSSGSLGSYEQYF

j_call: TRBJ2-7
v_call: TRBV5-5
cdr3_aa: CASSRAGGSYEQYF

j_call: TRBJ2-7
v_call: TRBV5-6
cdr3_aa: CASSLTGGQSYEQYF

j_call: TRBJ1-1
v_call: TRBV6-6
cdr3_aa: CASDKGQVNTEAFF

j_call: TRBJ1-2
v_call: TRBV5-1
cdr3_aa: CASSLEANYGYTF

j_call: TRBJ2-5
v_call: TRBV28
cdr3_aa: CASSSKGLRTYF

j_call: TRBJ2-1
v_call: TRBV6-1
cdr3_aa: CASSKLAAYNEQFF

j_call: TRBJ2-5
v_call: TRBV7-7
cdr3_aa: CASSRGLGGETQYF

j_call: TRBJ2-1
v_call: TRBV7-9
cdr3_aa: CASSLGLAGLDEQFF

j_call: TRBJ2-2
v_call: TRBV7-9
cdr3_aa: CASSSPNSGRGTGELFF

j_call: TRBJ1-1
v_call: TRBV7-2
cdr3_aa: CASSKDRGEAFF

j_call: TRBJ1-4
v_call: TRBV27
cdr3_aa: CASRGTGTTNEKLFF

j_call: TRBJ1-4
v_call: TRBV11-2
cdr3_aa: CASSLVSGPNEKLFF

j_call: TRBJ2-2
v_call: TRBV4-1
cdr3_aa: CASSQGLNTGELFF

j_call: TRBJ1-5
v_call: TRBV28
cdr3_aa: CASRRRQGAFQPQHF

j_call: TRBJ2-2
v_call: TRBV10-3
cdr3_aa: CAIATSGRTGELFF

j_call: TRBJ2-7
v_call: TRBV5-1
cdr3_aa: CASSYGPGGSYEQYF

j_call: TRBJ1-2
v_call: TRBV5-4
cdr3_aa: CASNKRDRGLYGYTF

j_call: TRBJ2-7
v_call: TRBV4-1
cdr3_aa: CASSPGAAGPYEQYF

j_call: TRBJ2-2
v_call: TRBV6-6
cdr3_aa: CASKIRGLDTGELFF

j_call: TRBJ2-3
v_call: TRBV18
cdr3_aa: CASSPSRGGQRDTQYF

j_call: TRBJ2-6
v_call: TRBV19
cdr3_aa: CASAGTGAGANVLTF

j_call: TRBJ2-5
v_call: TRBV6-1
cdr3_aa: CASSEGSSRYGETQYF

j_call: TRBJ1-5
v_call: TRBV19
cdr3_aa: CASSTQGNQPQHF

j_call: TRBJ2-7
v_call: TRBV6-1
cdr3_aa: CASSRTGDYEQYF

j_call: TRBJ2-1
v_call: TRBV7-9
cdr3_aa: CASSPARGVAGNEQFF

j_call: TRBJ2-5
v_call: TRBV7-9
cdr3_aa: CASEEKETQYF

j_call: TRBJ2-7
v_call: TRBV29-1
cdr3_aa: CSGGQGATYEQYF

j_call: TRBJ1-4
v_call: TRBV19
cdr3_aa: CASRSTGGIEKLFF

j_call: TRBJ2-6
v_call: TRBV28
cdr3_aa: CASSLHSGANVLTF

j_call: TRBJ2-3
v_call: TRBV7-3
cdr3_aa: CASSLELGTDTQYF

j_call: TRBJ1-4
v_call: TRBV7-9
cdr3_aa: CASSLGPNEKLFF

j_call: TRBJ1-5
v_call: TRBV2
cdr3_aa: CASSGTGQGGQPQHF

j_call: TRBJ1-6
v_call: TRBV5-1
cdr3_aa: CASSSGQGQNSPLHF

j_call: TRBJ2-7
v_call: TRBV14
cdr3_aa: CASSQESSRFYEQYF

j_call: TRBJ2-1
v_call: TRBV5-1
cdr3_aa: CASSLYLANNEQFF

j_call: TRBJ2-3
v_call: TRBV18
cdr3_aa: CASSPLGEHRTDTQYF

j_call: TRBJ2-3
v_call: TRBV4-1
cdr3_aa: CASSQDLNGRTGFTDTQYF

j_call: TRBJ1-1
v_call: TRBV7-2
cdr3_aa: CASSSRTEAFF

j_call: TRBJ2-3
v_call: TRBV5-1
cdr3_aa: CASSLGQSTDTQYF

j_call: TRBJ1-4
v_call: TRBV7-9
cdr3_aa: CASSGPTGGVEKLFF

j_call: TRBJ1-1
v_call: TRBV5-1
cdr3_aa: CASSLEVRGRRMNTEAFF

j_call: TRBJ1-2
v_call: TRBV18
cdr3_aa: CASSPPVGGYTF